This T cell receptor beta chain was identified in a study of blood T cell repertoires in COVID-19. About the research overall: Samples came from the United States, Italy and Spain, spanning acute and convalescent COVID-19.

Individuals drawn from 24 US areas were roughly 18 to 89 years old. Grouping used clinical history reported by participants in a survey and questionnaire. As processed by the authors: By means of reference gene primer amplification, nucleated cell counts were estimated. Sequenced by immunoSEQ multiplex PCR; TCRdb stores in-frame clones only, minus some. V and J calls and clone size are copied from that table; D and trimming were computed from the DNA. The sample carries 300,000 or so clones, about nine tenths recorded once. CDR3 length equals 14 residues. Per germline, CDR1 SGHRS and CDR2 YFSETQ. With V trimmed by 0 bases and J by 8 bases, 2 bases remained unmatched.

This chain links TRBV5-1 with TRBJ2-1, with 10 nucleotides matching TRBD2. This TCR was sampled from a woman aged 45-65 years who had been exposed to COVID-19. Sequencing used PBMCs or T cells enriched from blood (not recorded which). The CDR3 DNA sequence: TGCGCCAGCAGCTTGGGACTAGCGGGCGATGAGCAGTTCTTC. The encoded protein is CASSLGLAGDEQFF.